The rows below give T cell receptor beta chains drawn from one sample of a study of spatial heterogeneity in lung cancer. MiXCR, run by TCRdb on the 5' RACE reads, gives a single entry per CDR3 protein. This table holds 5,500 to 8,000 distinct CDR3 sequences, about 5% found once. Specimen: normal lung tissue next to the tumor, collected at surgery. These TCRs come from a female donor with early-stage non-small cell lung cancer. The conserved cysteine and the conserved F or W are not part of the CDR3 here. Each record gives: J gene, V gene, CDR3 protein.

J: TRBJ2-1
V: TRBV7-2
CDR3: ASSIGTSSYNEQF

J: TRBJ2-3
V: TRBV2
CDR3: ASRLAGETDTQY

J: TRBJ2-5
V: TRBV4-1
CDR3: ASSQEGSQETQY

J: TRBJ2-7
V: TRBV7-9
CDR3: ASSPPGVASGLEQY

J: TRBJ2-1
V: TRBV11-2
CDR3: ASSLSGKGNEQF

J: TRBJ2-5
V: TRBV29-1
CDR3: SASLTSGLQETQY

J: TRBJ2-2
V: TRBV29-1
CDR3: SVEKGPGYTGELF

J: TRBJ2-3
V: TRBV7-3
CDR3: ASRLTSGGTDTQY

J: TRBJ2-1
V: TRBV20-1
CDR3: SARDRGRGQF

J: TRBJ2-3
V: TRBV5-1
CDR3: ASSLTVGMRTDTQY

J: TRBJ2-3
V: TRBV29-1
CDR3: SVVKQGGFADTQY

J: TRBJ1-1
V: TRBV2
CDR3: ASKLREGGTEAF

J: TRBJ2-1
V: TRBV7-9
CDR3: ASSLYEQF

J: TRBJ2-2
V: TRBV7-9
CDR3: ASSFSGPTNTGELF

J: TRBJ2-3
V: TRBV15
CDR3: ATSRGDKLRDTQY

J: TRBJ1-5
V: TRBV11-2
CDR3: ASSANRGGNQPQH

J: TRBJ2-5
V: TRBV7-2
CDR3: ASSLSQGQTQY

J: TRBJ2-1
V: TRBV18
CDR3: ASSTGLAAYNEQF

J: TRBJ2-6
V: TRBV20-1
CDR3: SASKGGGVSGANVLT

J: TRBJ2-7
V: TRBV29-1
CDR3: SVTGTGAYEQY

J: TRBJ2-3
V: TRBV7-6
CDR3: ASSLGEREVTDTQY

J: TRBJ1-4
V: TRBV19
CDR3: ASSFRQGNEKLF

J: TRBJ2-3
V: TRBV28
CDR3: ASSSAGTGITDTQY

J: TRBJ2-4
V: TRBV27
CDR3: ASSQTQGNIQY

J: TRBJ2-1
V: TRBV20-1
CDR3: SAPPPLGTNEQF

J: TRBJ1-1
V: TRBV27
CDR3: ASRTTAAAKNTEAF

J: TRBJ1-6
V: TRBV28
CDR3: ASTLGRRERFH

J: TRBJ2-1
V: TRBV9
CDR3: ASSVEGRGEQF

J: TRBJ2-2
V: TRBV11-2
CDR3: ASSLAPGHYTGELF

J: TRBJ2-3
V: TRBV11-2
CDR3: ASSLGVSTDTQY

J: TRBJ2-3
V: TRBV28
CDR3: ASNTAGTELLAESPDTQY

J: TRBJ1-1
V: TRBV29-1
CDR3: SVSGQQNTEAF

J: TRBJ2-1
V: TRBV5-1
CDR3: ASSLAWDRASNEQF

J: TRBJ1-1
V: TRBV10-3
CDR3: AIKAQGANMNTEAF

J: TRBJ2-1
V: TRBV5-4
CDR3: ASSLPSGDYNEQF

J: TRBJ2-7
V: TRBV7-2
CDR3: ASSLGQEPYEQY

J: TRBJ2-1
V: TRBV30
CDR3: AWSLGSSGTYNEQF

J: TRBJ1-1
V: TRBV28
CDR3: ATSSGGQDTEAF

J: TRBJ2-6
V: TRBV30
CDR3: AWSFSGSGANVLT

J: TRBJ2-1
V: TRBV12-3/TRBV12-4
CDR3: ASAIGDEQF

J: TRBJ2-7
V: TRBV20-1
CDR3: SVQLAGTYEQY

J: TRBJ2-3
V: TRBV7-9
CDR3: ASSLRDTGTDTQY

J: TRBJ2-4
V: TRBV19
CDR3: ASSIGWTGALAKNIQY

J: TRBJ1-2
V: TRBV29-1
CDR3: SVVVGQGGGYT

J: TRBJ2-6
V: TRBV6-5
CDR3: ATTGDPAGANVLT

J: TRBJ2-7
V: TRBV25-1
CDR3: ASSHGGALAYEQY

J: TRBJ2-3
V: TRBV7-3
CDR3: ASSSVAADTQY

J: TRBJ2-5
V: TRBV7-2
CDR3: ASSLFETQY

J: TRBJ1-4
V: TRBV7-2
CDR3: ASSLSRGSSSGIEKLF

J: TRBJ1-1
V: TRBV6-2/TRBV6-3
CDR3: ASSLGTEAF

J: TRBJ2-7
V: TRBV29-1
CDR3: SVVPGQGAYEQY

J: TRBJ2-1
V: TRBV5-1
CDR3: ASRPGGGYNEQF

J: TRBJ2-1
V: TRBV25-1
CDR3: ASSEFDGAYNEQF

J: TRBJ1-1
V: TRBV12-3/TRBV12-4
CDR3: ASSILLGNTEAF

J: TRBJ1-3
V: TRBV12-3/TRBV12-4
CDR3: ASSLNGGNTIY

J: TRBJ2-7
V: TRBV4-2
CDR3: ASSQEASGSPYEQY